This entry features one T cell receptor beta chain sequence. The data are from a study of blood T cell repertoires in COVID-19. About the research overall: COVID-19 samples from acute and convalescent phases originated in the United States, Italy and Spain. Sample material is recorded as cDNA or gDNA derived from T cells, B-cell-depleted T cells, or PBMCs.

The CDR3 sequence is 13 residues long. CDR1 is KGHDR and CDR2 is SFDVKD in the germline V gene. The V gene lost 5 bases and the J gene lost 3 bases, with 10 bases spanning the gap. Original processing methods: Amplified reference gene primers provided the basis for estimating nucleated cell counts. Using immunoSEQ multiplex PCR, the repertoire was profiled, and TCRdb retains in-frame clones only, with some absent. That table is the source of V, J and clone size, and D and trimming were worked out from the DNA. The data hold 230,000 or so clones, with 65% to 90% observed a single time. Sample: peripheral blood. The source is a man in his forties or fifties who had recovered from COVID-19. V usage is TRBV24-1 and J usage is TRBJ2-7; weak D call: TRBD1 (5 bases). The CDR3 loop is CATSGQGSYEQYF. The CDR3 nucleotides are TGTGCCACCAGTGGGCAGGGTAGCTACGAGCAGTACTTC.